Reported below is one TCR beta chain. Its antigen is unidentified. V was shortened by 2 bases and J by 5 bases, with 6 bases between the two germline ends. CDR3 length: 12 amino acids. The template for TCR beta VDJ and CDR3 sequence profiling was genomic DNA. In TCRdb, the reads were re-called with MiXCR into one record per CDR3 protein. The data contain about 40,000 distinct CDR3 sequences, approximately 63% of them singletons. This entry is derived from a study of CD8+CD57+ T cells in acquired aplastic anemia. The overall study: The study obtained an average of around 2.9 ug of DNA from sorted CD4+ and CD8+ cells. Study-wide results and caveats: Comparison of patients with controls identified approximately 28 shared CD8+ CDR3 sequences.

An expansion of CD8+CD57+ cells by flow cytometry had been shown in patients chosen for sequencing. Patients were therapy-naive when their blood was sampled. The chain carries TRBV12-3 or TRBV12-4 and TRBJ1-1; D uncertain. The sample consisted of sorted CD4+, CD8+, or CD8+CD57+ T cells (not recorded which) from PBMCs. This TCR derives from a human donor with aplastic anemia. This chain's CDR3 is CASSLSRTEAFF. The CDR3, as DNA: TGTGCCAGCAGTTTATCTAGGACTGAAGCTTTCTTT.